At least ten counts were recorded for the clone carrying this T cell receptor (beta chain). This sample is part of a study of T cells in Graves' hyperthyroidism and ophthalmopathy. Researchers amplified the TCR beta CDR3 regions from RNA transcripts. When the TCR CDR3 underwent first-round RT-PCR, the HTBI primer set was used. Each CDR3 protein is one row after TCRdb ran MiXCR on the multiplex PCR reads. The sample includes fewer than 250,000 distinct CDR3 sequences, over 20% of them seen just once. V gave up 8 bases and J gave up 5 bases, with 10 bases separating them. Germline CDR1 LNHDA, CDR2 SQIVND (reference sequence). This CDR3 region has 12 residues.

The sequence was obtained from a woman aged 40 to 50 with Graves' ophthalmopathy. This chain connects TRBV19 to TRBJ1-5; D is unresolved. Sequencing input: blood. In DNA form, the CDR3 reads TGTGCCAGTCATCAGCGGGATCAGCCCCAGCATTTT. This gives the protein CASHQRDQPQHF.